The 16 T cell receptor beta chains presented below share a single source sample, sequenced in a study of T cells after yellow fever vaccination. Each CDR3 protein gets one entry after TCRdb re-called the 5' RACE reads with MiXCR. The sample records approximately 580,000 distinct CDR3 sequences, roughly a sixth being singletons. The material sequenced was PBMCs, taken less than 6 days after the first yellow fever vaccination. The receptors were gathered from a man younger than 30 who received the YFV17D yellow fever vaccine.

This chain connects TRBV6-2 or TRBV6-3 to TRBJ1-2; a weak D match, TRBD1 (5 bases). CDR1 and CDR2 from the germline V gene are MNHEY and SVGEGT. This CDR3 contains 15 residues. Trimming took off 0 bases at V and 3 bases at J, with 11 bases between the two ends. CDR3 sequence: CASSYSRGAYYGYTF. In DNA, the CDR3 is TGTGCCAGCAGTTACTCGAGAGGGGCTTACTATGGCTACACCTTC.

This sequence joins TRBV20-1 and TRBJ1-6, with D possibly TRBD1 on 6 matching bases. The ends were cut back, 3 bases at V and 7 bases at J, with 16 bases in the middle. The CDR3 loop spans 15 amino acids. The V gene's germline CDR1 is DFQATT and CDR2 SNEGSKA (reference sequence). Written as DNA, the CDR3 is TGCAGTGCTAGGGTTTTCGCGACAGGAAATTCACCCCTCCACTTT. Its protein product is CSARVFATGNSPLHF.

This clonotype was seen repeatedly, ten times or more. The CDR3 nucleotides read TGTGCCAGCAGTTTAGGTCCCTTCTACGAGCAGTACTTC. Translated, it gives CASSLGPFYEQYF. The chain uses TRBV12-3 or TRBV12-4 and TRBJ2-7; no firm D call. With 1 base removed from V and 3 bases from J, the gap between germline ends came to 7 bases. The CDR3 has 13 residues.

The CDR3 protein is CASSRSGQRNEKLFF. The DNA of the CDR3 is TGCGCCAGCAGCCGATCGGGACAGCGTAATGAAAAACTGTTTTTT. The chain recombines TRBV4-1 with TRBJ1-4, with 7 bases matching TRBD1. CDR3 size: 15 residues. V shed 4 bases, J shed 4 bases, and the junction held 6 bases outside the gene matches. Germline V CDR1 and CDR2: MGHRA, YSYEKL.

This clonotype has more than one count but fewer than ten. The V call is TRBV4-3, the J call TRBJ2-5; unclear D gene. Germline assignment: CDR1 LGHNA and CDR2 YSLEER. V was cut by 2 bases and J by 5 bases, with 15 bases left in between. The CDR3 length is 15 residues. The DNA for the CDR3 is TGCGCCAGCAGCCAATGGGCAGACTCGCTGGAGACCCAGTACTTC. Amino acid sequence: CASSQWADSLETQYF.

The sample holds many counts of this clonotype. This sequence joins TRBV20-1 and TRBJ2-1; D tentatively reads TRBD1 or TRBD2 (5 bases each). Germline V gene data show CDR1 as DFQATT and CDR2 as SNEGSKA (reference sequence). The V and J ends lost 0 bases and 2 bases respectively, with 11 bases between them. This CDR3 comprises 15 residues. The CDR3 bases are TGCAGTGCTAGAGATGGACGGGGACCCTACAATGAGCAGTTCTTC. Translating gives CSARDGRGPYNEQFF.

There are a few counts of this clonotype. The gene calls are TRBV7-2 and TRBJ1-2; no reliable D call. Looked up from germline, CDR1 is SGHTA and CDR2 is FQGNSA. The CDR3 runs to 13 residues. V lost 5 bases and J lost 8, with 15 bases in between. The CDR3 sequence is CASSRNADSGYTF. CDR3 DNA sequence: TGTGCCAGCAGCCGAAATGCTGATTCCGGCTACACCTTC.

V is TRBV6-1 and J is TRBJ2-7, with D unresolved. The CDR3 loop spans 12 amino acids. Per germline, CDR1 MNHNS and CDR2 SASEGT. Trimming stripped 1 base from V and 9 bases from J, with 10 bases between. The CDR3 sequence: CASSEGRGAQYF. The DNA for the CDR3 is TGTGCCAGCAGTGAAGGTCGCGGAGCGCAGTACTTC.

The V call is TRBV12-3 or TRBV12-4, the J call TRBJ2-1, with D tentatively TRBD1 or TRBD2 (5 bases each). This CDR3 has 14 residues. V lost 3 bases, J lost 7 bases, and 13 bases lay in between. CDR3 nucleotide sequence: TGTGCCAGCAGTTTGCGGAGAGGGGCGAATGAGCAGTTCTTC. This translates into CASSLRRGANEQFF.

The chain combines TRBV19 with TRBJ1-2, with D possibly matching TRBD1 (5 bases). Trimming took off 2 bases at V and 4 bases at J, with 23 bases between the two ends. From germline, CDR1 is LNHDA and CDR2 SQIVND (reference sequence). This CDR3 has 18 amino acids. The CDR3 nucleotides are TGTGCCAGTAGTATACCAACGAAAGTACTCAGGGTCGGCTATGGCTACACCTTC. As protein: CASSIPTKVLRVGYGYTF.

The DNA for the CDR3 is TGTGCCAGCAGATTCCCGGGACAGGGTTTGAATGAGCAGTTCTTC. Amino acid sequence: CASRFPGQGLNEQFF. The chain employs TRBV6-2 or TRBV6-3 and TRBJ2-1; 9 nucleotides line up with TRBD1. V was clipped by 6 bases and J by 7 bases; unmatched bases: 10. Germline CDR1 MNHEY, CDR2 SVGEGT. This CDR3 is 15 amino acids long.

V gene TRBV20-1 combines with J gene TRBJ1-2; D not certain. The CDR3 is 13 amino acids. V lost 6 bases and J lost 2, with 13 bases in between. From germline, CDR1 is DFQATT and CDR2 SNEGSKA (reference sequence). CDR3 nucleotide sequence: TGCAGTGCGGCGGGCAGGACGAACTATGGCTACACCTTC. Encoded protein: CSAAGRTNYGYTF.

This chain uses TRBV3-1 with TRBJ2-1; no reliable D call. Trimming shortened V by 4 bases and J by 0 bases, and 13 bases separated the two germline ends. The CDR3 is 16 amino acids. Germline loops: CDR1 LGHDT, CDR2 YNNKEL (reference sequence). This CDR3 reads CASSPGAPSSYNEQFF. CDR3 bases: TGTGCCAGCAGCCCAGGCGCACCCAGCTCCTACAATGAGCAGTTCTTC.

This sequence joins TRBV4-1 and TRBJ2-5; tentatively, D is TRBD2 (6 bases). V was pared by 4 bases and J by 3 bases, with 15 bases between. Per the germline V gene, CDR1 is MGHRA and CDR2 is YSYEKL. The CDR3 consists of 15 residues. CDR3 nucleotides: TGCGCCAGCAGCCGAGAGGGGACTGGAAAAGAGACCCAGTACTTC. Translation gives CASSREGTGKETQYF.

The chain combines TRBV7-9 with TRBJ1-5; TRBD1 is a possible D gene (5 bases). The V end was cut by 0 bases, the J end by 4 bases, with 13 bases between. The germline V gene has CDR1 SEHNR and CDR2 FQNEAQ (reference sequence). The CDR3 contains 16 residues. In nucleotides, the CDR3 is TGTGCCAGCAGCTTAGCTGGGGGGAGTGGGAATCAGCCCCAGCATTTT. Protein: CASSLAGGSGNQPQHF.

The genes are TRBV28 and TRBJ1-2; 7 bases line up with TRBD1. The germline gives CDR1 MDHEN, CDR2 SYDVKM. CDR3 length equals 14 residues. V lost 5 bases, J lost 5 bases, and 8 bases stayed unmatched. CDR3 coding DNA: TGTGCCAGCAGTGTTACCGGGACAGATTATGGCTACACCTTC. Its translation is CASSVTGTDYGYTF.